This entry describes one TCR beta chain. This sample is part of a study of blood T cell repertoires in COVID-19. About the research overall: Samples taken during acute and convalescent COVID-19 were collected in the United States, Italy and Spain. From T cells, B-cell-depleted T cells, or PBMCs came the material, which was cDNA or gDNA.

Looked up from germline, CDR1 is MNHEY and CDR2 is SMNVEV (reference sequence). This CDR3 is 16 amino acids long. V lost 7 bases and J lost 4, with 23 bases in between. As processed by the authors: Counts of nucleated cells, estimated from reference gene primer amplification, were obtained. Generated by immunoSEQ multiplex PCR, the TCRdb table keeps only in-frame clones and is missing some. The DNA was the basis for D and trimming; V, J and clone size are from that table. The repertoire holds under 300,000 clones, over 75% seen once, with about 2.1% in the top ten. This sequence was found in a woman aged 40-49 years who had recovered from COVID-19. The sequencing input was peripheral blood. The V call is TRBV27, the J call TRBJ2-7; tentatively, D is TRBD2 (5 bases). DNA of the CDR3: TGTGCCAGCAAGCCCTTCGCGCTTGGGAGCGGTTACGAGCAGTACTTC. Translating gives CASKPFALGSGYEQYF.